The next 32 T cell receptor beta chains were all read from a single sample in a study of CD8 T cells in ankylosing spondylitis. TCRdb used MiXCR to reprocess the 5' RACE reads, holding one entry per CDR3 protein. The sample comprises 250,000 to 350,000 distinct CDR3 sequences, less than 25% of which are singletons, and about 4% rests with the top ten. Sequenced sample: blood, either unsorted or a sorted T cell fraction (not recorded which). These receptors came from a female donor with ankylosing spondylitis or in good health (not recorded which).

Only a few counts were recorded for this clonotype. The chain recombines TRBV3-1 with TRBJ2-4; maybe TRBD2 (5 bases). The CDR3 covers 10 residues. The ends were cut back, 8 bases at V and 11 bases at J, with 10 bases in the middle. Per the germline V gene, CDR1 is LGHDT and CDR2 is YNNKEL (reference sequence). CDR3 protein: CASGSQVQYF. The CDR3 DNA follows: TGTGCCAGCGGGAGCCAGGTTCAGTACTTC.

There are a few counts of this clonotype. This chain joins TRBV4-3 and TRBJ2-1; D possibly matches TRBD1 or TRBD2 (6 bases each). This CDR3 is built from 14 residues. Trimming cost V 0 bases and J 9 bases, with 12 bases left between them. Germline V gives CDR1 LGHNA, CDR2 YSLEER. The CDR3: CASSQEGGWPEQFF. Written as DNA, the CDR3 is TGCGCCAGCAGCCAAGAAGGGGGGTGGCCTGAGCAGTTCTTC.

This CDR3 reads CASSQDLGGYSGNTIYF. The CDR3, as DNA: TGCGCCAGCAGCCAAGATCTGGGGGGCTACTCTGGAAACACCATATATTTT. The chain recombines TRBV4-3 with TRBJ1-3, with D possibly being TRBD1 (6 bases). Trimming left V 0 bases short and J 0 bases short, with 12 bases between. Germline V gene lookup returns CDR1 LGHNA and CDR2 YSLEER. The CDR3 has 17 amino acids.

This clonotype was seen only a few times. V is TRBV27 and J is TRBJ1-6, with D perhaps matching TRBD1 (6 bases). Trimming shortened V by 2 bases and J by 7 bases, and 9 bases separated the two germline ends. Germline V lookup: CDR1 MNHEY, CDR2 SMNVEV (reference sequence). The CDR3 has 14 residues. The CDR3 loop reads CASSLNRVNSPLHF. CDR3 DNA: TGTGCCAGCAGTTTAAACAGGGTGAATTCACCCCTCCACTTT.

J is TRBJ1-4 and V is TRBV20-1, with TRBD1 as a possible D gene (5 bases). The CDR3 runs 15 residues. Germline V gene lookup returns CDR1 DFQATT and CDR2 SNEGSKA (reference sequence). V was clipped by 6 bases and J by 2 bases, with 16 bases between them. CDR3 DNA sequence: TGCAGTGCGCCATCGAAAGGGGAGACTAATGAAAAACTGTTTTTT. Translating it yields CSAPSKGETNEKLFF.

This clonotype was seen more than once but under ten times. The chain joins TRBV4-3 to TRBJ1-1; possible D gene TRBD1, 6 bases. Germline V CDR1 and CDR2: LGHNA, YSLEER. Trimming took 5 bases from V and 4 from J, leaving 17 bases between them. This CDR3 has 15 residues. In DNA form, the CDR3 reads TGCGCCAGCAGCTCACGGGGGGCTCAATCCACTGAAGCTTTCTTT. Encoded protein: CASSSRGAQSTEAFF.

This clonotype was seen a handful of times. This chain joins TRBV27 and TRBJ2-1; D is unclear. This CDR3 has 17 residues. V shed 4 bases and J shed 5 bases, with 21 bases lying between them. Germline V CDR1 and CDR2: MNHEY, SMNVEV (reference sequence). This chain's CDR3 is CASSSPAGRSLNNEQFF. The CDR3 nucleotides read TGTGCCAGCAGTTCGCCGGCAGGCCGCTCGCTAAACAATGAGCAGTTCTTC.

This clonotype was counted a few times. This sequence joins TRBV7-2 and TRBJ1-3; D perhaps matches TRBD1 (6 bases). This CDR3 contains 15 residues. Germline CDR1 is SGHTA and CDR2 is FQGNSA. V gave up 0 bases and J gave up 2 bases, with 8 bases separating them. The CDR3, as DNA: TGTGCCAGCAGCTTAGCTGGGGGCGCTGGAAACACCATATATTTT. It codes for CASSLAGGAGNTIYF.

This clonotype was seen many times. The rearrangement links TRBV10-3 to TRBJ2-1; 11 bases are shared with TRBD1. V shed 5 bases and J 8 bases; nucleotides not matched to a gene: 5. Per germline, CDR1 ENHRY and CDR2 SYGVKD. There are 14 residues in the CDR3. For the CDR3, the DNA is TGTGCCATCAGTACTGGACAGGGGGCGTATGAGCAGTTCTTC. Amino acid sequence: CAISTGQGAYEQFF.

This clonotype has only a few counts. This sequence joins TRBV24-1 and TRBJ1-2; D uncertain. The V gene's germline CDR1 is KGHDR and CDR2 SFDVKD. V dropped 0 bases and J dropped 6 bases, with 1 base sitting between them. The CDR3 is 11 residues long. CDR3 residues: CATSDLNGYTF. For the CDR3, the DNA is TGTGCCACCAGTGATTTGAATGGCTACACCTTC.

The chain combines TRBV20-1 with TRBJ2-1, with 10 bases identical to TRBD2. The germline CDR1 and CDR2 sequences are DFQATT and SNEGSKA (reference sequence). This CDR3 comprises 14 residues. V was pared by 0 bases and J by 14 bases, with 10 bases of the junction left unmatched. This CDR3 is CSARDQPGLAGEFF. The CDR3 region has the DNA TGCAGTGCTAGAGATCAACCCGGTCTAGCGGGAGAGTTCTTC.

There are a few counts of this clonotype. J is TRBJ1-6 and V is TRBV9; a weak D match, TRBD1 (5 bases). This CDR3 contains 16 residues. V lost 4 bases and J lost 9, with 20 bases in between. Germline V gene lookup returns CDR1 SGDLS and CDR2 YYNGEE. The CDR3 region is CASSSGPGGFSSPLHF. In DNA form, the CDR3 reads TGTGCCAGCAGCTCCGGTCCGGGGGGGTTCAGTTCACCCCTCCACTTT.

The V gene is TRBV27, the J gene TRBJ2-3; either TRBD1 or TRBD2 may fit D (5 bases each). CDR3 length: 13 amino acids. From germline, CDR1 is MNHEY and CDR2 SMNVEV (reference sequence). V lost 10 bases and J 3 bases, leaving 14 bases between the germline ends. In nucleotides, the CDR3 is TGTGCCACCAGGGACCGGGAAACAGATACGCAGTATTTT. Protein sequence: CATRDRETDTQYF.

This clonotype has at least ten counts. The chain joins TRBV15 to TRBJ2-5, with 8 positions matching TRBD1. The germline CDR1 and CDR2 sequences are LNHNV and YYDKDF (reference sequence). V was pared by 5 bases and J by 2 bases, with 7 bases of the junction left unmatched. The CDR3 totals 15 residues. CDR3 protein: CATSARTGRQETQYF. Written as DNA, the CDR3 is TGTGCCACCAGCGCTAGGACAGGGAGACAAGAGACCCAGTACTTC.

CDR3 protein: CASRPRSGEPTDTQYF. The CDR3 coding sequence is TGCGCCAGCCGGCCGAGAAGCGGAGAACCCACAGATACGCAGTATTTT. The chain recombines TRBV5-1 with TRBJ2-3; D is perhaps TRBD2 (5 bases). Between the trimmed V and J ends, which lost 7 bases and 2 bases, there was a span of 20 bases. The CDR3 is made up of 16 amino acids. Germline loops: CDR1 SGHRS, CDR2 YFSETQ. Variable domain in full (rest from reference TRBV5-1 and TRBJ2-3): KAGVTQTPRYLIKTRGQQVTLSCSPISGHRSVSWYQQTPGQGLQFLFEYFSETQRNKGNFPGRFSGRQFSNSRSEMNVSTLELGDSALYLCASRPRSGEPTDTQYFGPGTRLTVL.

V usage is TRBV19 and J usage is TRBJ1-3; D not resolved. Per germline, CDR1 LNHDA and CDR2 SQIVND (reference sequence). V lost 6 bases and J 5 bases, leaving 5 bases between the germline ends. CDR3 size: 11 residues. In DNA form, the CDR3 reads TGTGCCAGTAGGACAAGAAACACCATATATTTT. Translating it yields CASRTRNTIYF.

This clonotype was detected only a few times. J is TRBJ2-3 and V is TRBV7-2, with D perhaps matching TRBD1 or TRBD2 (5 bases each). Germline-derived CDR1 and CDR2 are SGHTA and FQGNSA. V gave up 2 bases and J gave up 2 bases, with 11 bases separating them. The CDR3 extends over 15 amino acids. The CDR3 loop is CASSLIRDPTDTQYF. CDR3 DNA sequence: TGTGCCAGCAGCTTAATCAGGGACCCCACAGATACGCAGTATTTT.

V usage is TRBV5-1 and J usage is TRBJ2-7, with D perhaps TRBD1 (6 bases). Germline CDR1 is SGHRS and CDR2 is YFSETQ. Trimming took 4 bases from V and 5 from J, leaving 16 bases between them. The CDR3 spans 14 residues. As DNA, the CDR3 is TGCGCCAGCAGCCTGGGACAATTAGTTAACGAGCAGTACTTC. Protein sequence: CASSLGQLVNEQYF.

At least ten counts were recorded for this clonotype. DNA of the CDR3: TGCGCCAGCAGCGCGGACGGTGGAAACACCATATATTTT. It specifies CASSADGGNTIYF. The chain employs TRBV5-1 and TRBJ1-3; D gene unclear. Trimming stripped 4 bases from V and 3 bases from J, with 8 bases between. Germline lookup yields CDR1 SGHRS and CDR2 YFSETQ. This CDR3 comprises 13 residues.

This clonotype was observed a handful of times. V usage is TRBV28 and J usage is TRBJ2-5; the D call may be TRBD1 or TRBD2 (5 bases each). Germline assignment: CDR1 MDHEN and CDR2 SYDVKM. Between the trimmed V and J ends, which lost 4 bases and 9 bases, there was a span of 21 bases. The length of the CDR3 is 15 residues. CDR3 region: CASSSPSGPLWAQYF. CDR3 bases: TGTGCCAGCAGTTCCCCCTCGGGACCTCTATGGGCCCAGTACTTC.

The rearrangement links TRBV19 to TRBJ2-1, with TRBD2 identical over 8 bases. Germline CDR1 and CDR2: LNHDA and SQIVND (reference sequence). J lost 4 bases, V lost 7 bases, and 6 bases had no gene match. The CDR3 consists of 14 residues. The CDR3 protein is CASKAGGGYNEQFF. The CDR3 DNA reads as TGTGCCAGTAAGGCGGGGGGCGGATACAATGAGCAGTTCTTC.

This CDR3 is CASSLFGSYTGELFF. As DNA, the CDR3 is TGTGCCAGCAGTTTATTCGGGTCTTACACCGGGGAGCTGTTTTTT. The rearrangement uses TRBV27 and TRBJ2-2; D is unresolved. The length of the CDR3 is 15 residues. V lost 1 base, J lost 3 bases, and 9 bases lay in between. Germline V gene sequence: CDR1 MNHEY, CDR2 SMNVEV (reference sequence).

A few counts support this clonotype. The rearrangement links TRBV6-1 to TRBJ2-5; 8 nucleotides line up with TRBD1. This CDR3 has 16 residues. Looked up from germline, CDR1 is MNHNS and CDR2 is SASEGT. J was trimmed by 2 bases and V by 5 bases; bases with no gene match: 10. The CDR3 DNA reads TGTGCCAGCAGTCTCCTAGCGACAGGGGTACAAGAGACCCAGTACTTC. Amino acid sequence: CASSLLATGVQETQYF.

V gene TRBV19 combines with J gene TRBJ1-1; D possibly corresponds to TRBD1 (6 bases). The CDR3 spans 16 residues. With 0 bases removed from V and 4 bases from J, the gap between germline ends came to 15 bases. CDR1 LNHDA and CDR2 SQIVND come from the germline V gene (reference sequence). This CDR3 reads CASSIERGASSTEAFF. The CDR3 DNA follows: TGTGCCAGTAGTATAGAGCGGGGGGCTTCATCCACTGAAGCTTTCTTT. The full variable domain, with the rest looked up from reference TRBV19 and TRBJ1-1, is DGGITQSPKYLFRKEGQNVTLSCEQNLNHDAMYWYRQDPGQGLRLIYYSQIVNDFQKGDIAEGYSVSREKKESFPLTVTSAQKNPTAFYLCASSIERGASSTEAFFGQGTRLTVV.

This clonotype turned up a few times. The V gene is TRBV5-1, the J gene TRBJ2-5; possibly TRBD1 for D (6 bases). The CDR3 is 14 amino acids. From germline, CDR1 is SGHRS and CDR2 YFSETQ. V was clipped by 5 bases and J by 5 bases, with 16 bases between them. The CDR3 loop is CASSPYRVGETQYF. Written as DNA, the CDR3 is TGCGCCAGCAGTCCCTACAGGGTAGGGGAGACCCAGTACTTC.

The rearrangement uses TRBV11-1 and TRBJ2-3, with TRBD2 matching over 12 bases. Germline V gives CDR1 SGHAT, CDR2 FQDESV (reference sequence). The CDR3 is 17 amino acids. V was pared by 3 bases and J by 1 base, with 5 bases of the junction left unmatched. The CDR3, as DNA: TGTGCCAGCAGCTTCCTAGCGGGAGGGTTGGGCACAGATACGCAGTATTTT. As protein: CASSFLAGGLGTDTQYF.

A few counts support this clonotype. The rearrangement links TRBV10-3 to TRBJ2-3; 14 nucleotides agree with TRBD2. V lost 4 bases to trimming and J lost 5 bases; unmatched junction nucleotides: 14. Germline assignment: CDR1 ENHRY and CDR2 SYGVKD. The CDR3 runs 19 residues. The CDR3 DNA follows: TGTGCCATCAGTGTCTTTTTCTGGGGACTAGCGGGAGAAGGAGATACGCAGTATTTT. As protein: CAISVFFWGLAGEGDTQYF.

There are many counts of this clonotype. The chain joins TRBV29-1 to TRBJ2-5; D is unresolved. Between the trimmed V and J ends, which lost 4 bases and 5 bases, there was a span of 11 bases. Germline V gene lookup returns CDR1 SQVTM and CDR2 ANQGSEA. The CDR3 spans 12 residues. The CDR3 sequence is CSVVRDWETQYF. In DNA, the CDR3 is TGCAGCGTTGTAAGGGATTGGGAGACCCAGTACTTC.

This clonotype was observed at least ten times. This chain uses TRBV12-3 or TRBV12-4 with TRBJ1-5; D gene ambiguous. Trimming took 1 base from V and 13 from J, leaving 14 bases between them. This CDR3 is built from 13 residues. Written as DNA, the CDR3 is TGTGCCAGCAGTTTAGGACGGATTCAATCTCAGCATTTT. Its translation: CASSLGRIQSQHF.

This clonotype was seen a handful of times. The rearrangement joins TRBV20-1 to TRBJ2-5; either TRBD1 or TRBD2 may fit D (6 bases each). This CDR3 spans 13 amino acids. CDR1 DFQATT and CDR2 SNEGSKA come from the germline V gene (reference sequence). V was trimmed by 0 bases and J by 7 bases, leaving 12 bases between them. CDR3 sequence reads: CSAREGGRRTQYF. CDR3 bases: TGCAGTGCTAGAGAGGGGGGCCGGAGGACCCAGTACTTC.

V usage is TRBV7-2 and J usage is TRBJ2-1, with D possibly being TRBD1 or TRBD2 (5 bases each). The V end was cut by 4 bases, the J end by 0 bases, with 10 bases between. The CDR3 runs to 15 residues. Germline CDR1 reads SGHTA; CDR2 reads FQGNSA. The CDR3 loop reads CASSWRGGSYNEQFF. DNA of the CDR3: TGTGCCAGCAGCTGGCGTGGGGGCTCCTACAATGAGCAGTTCTTC.

This clonotype has more than one count but fewer than ten. The J gene is TRBJ1-1, the V gene TRBV6-1; D uncertain. The germline V gene encodes CDR1 MNHNS and CDR2 SASEGT. Trimming removed 6 bases at V and 4 bases at J, with 12 bases between. This CDR3 contains 13 residues. The CDR3 spells CASSPYQRTEAFF. The CDR3 DNA follows: TGTGCCAGCAGCCCATATCAGCGCACTGAAGCTTTCTTT.